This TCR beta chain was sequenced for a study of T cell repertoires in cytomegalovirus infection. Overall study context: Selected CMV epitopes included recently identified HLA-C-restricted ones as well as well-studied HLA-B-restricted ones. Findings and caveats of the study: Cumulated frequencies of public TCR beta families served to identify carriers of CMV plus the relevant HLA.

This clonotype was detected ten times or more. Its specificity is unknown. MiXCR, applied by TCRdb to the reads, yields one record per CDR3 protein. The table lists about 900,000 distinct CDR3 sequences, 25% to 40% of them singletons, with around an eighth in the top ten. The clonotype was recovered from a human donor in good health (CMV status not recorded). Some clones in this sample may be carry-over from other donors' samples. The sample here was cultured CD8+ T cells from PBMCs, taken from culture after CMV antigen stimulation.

In DNA form, the CDR3 reads TGTGCCAGCAGCTTAGCATCGATTATAACAGGGGATTTCACTGAAGCTTTCTTT. Amino acid sequence: CASSLASIITGDFTEAFF. The J gene is TRBJ1-1, the V gene TRBV7-2; 7 bases are a match to TRBD1. Germline V lookup: CDR1 SGHTA, CDR2 FQGNSA. CDR3 length equals 18 residues. V lost 0 bases to trimming and J lost 4 bases; unmatched junction nucleotides: 14.